What follows are 29 T cell receptor beta chains derived from one specimen sequenced in a study of shared clonotypes between healthy human individuals (dated by TCRdb to between 2020 and 2021). The library was obtained by the immunoSEQ multiplex PCR assay. In its TCRdb copy, this immuneACCESS table keeps in-frame sequences only and misses some clones. Where compared with another copy, unresolved V genes explain less than half of these, and the others have no known cause. The sample records hundreds of thousands of clones, 72% of which are singletons. The top ten constitute approximately 1.8% of the sample. Sequenced: memory CD4+ T cells sorted from blood. The cell subset or site tag for this specimen amounts to: CD45RA-negative fraction. Source of these receptors: a woman in her twenties or thirties in good health.

The J gene is TRBJ2-7, the V gene TRBV2, with 11 bases identical to TRBD1. The germline CDR1 and CDR2 sequences are SNHLY and FYNNEI. V gave up 8 bases and J gave up 5 bases; unmatched junction bases: 5. CDR3 length: 13 amino acids. The chain's CDR3 is CASGGQGAHEQYF. CDR3 sequence (DNA): TGTGCCAGCGGAGGACAGGGGGCCCACGAGCAGTACTTC.

V is TRBV7-2 and J is TRBJ1-2; D remains ambiguous. Trimming took off 0 bases at V and 4 bases at J, with 6 bases between the two ends. Germline V gene lookup returns CDR1 SGHTA and CDR2 FQGNSA. This CDR3 has 13 amino acids. The CDR3 sequence: CASSLAAFYGYTF. CDR3 coding DNA: TGTGCCAGCAGCTTAGCAGCCTTCTATGGCTACACCTTC.

The CDR3 DNA follows: TGTGCCAGCAGTGAAAAGAGGGGGAGCGCGAACACCGGGGAGCTGTTTTTT. It encodes CASSEKRGSANTGELFF. The J gene is TRBJ2-2, the V gene TRBV2, with a possible D match to TRBD1 (6 bases). The CDR3 is 17 amino acids. V was trimmed by 2 bases and J by 0 bases, leaving 13 bases between them. Germline V gene lookup returns CDR1 SNHLY and CDR2 FYNNEI.

The chain combines TRBV30 with TRBJ1-1; 9 positions match TRBD1. The V gene end was trimmed by 3 bases and the J gene end by 0 bases; junction bases not matched to a gene: 11. Germline V lookup: CDR1 GTSNPN, CDR2 SVGIG (reference sequence). The CDR3 spans 17 residues. CDR3: CAWRAADRGTMNTEAFF. The DNA for the CDR3 is TGTGCCTGGAGAGCCGCAGACAGGGGGACAATGAACACTGAAGCTTTCTTT.

The chain recombines TRBV7-9 with TRBJ2-1, with 9 bases aligning to TRBD2. The CDR3 totals 15 residues. Germline V gene sequence: CDR1 SEHNR, CDR2 FQNEAQ (reference sequence). V dropped 5 bases and J dropped 9; count of bases not matched to a gene: 11. The CDR3 DNA is TGTGCCAGCAGCCGGGACATAGCGGGAGTGGGTGAGCAGTTCTTC. Protein sequence: CASSRDIAGVGEQFF.

This clone was counted a single time. The chain couples TRBV27 to TRBJ2-7, with 7 bases fitting TRBD1. This CDR3 spans 13 amino acids. From germline, CDR1 is MNHEY and CDR2 SMNVEV (reference sequence). Trimming took 11 bases from V and 2 from J; bases not matched to a gene: 9. CDR3 region: CASTKTGTYEQYF. The CDR3, as DNA: TGTGCCTCGACTAAGACAGGGACCTACGAGCAGTACTTC.

CDR3 nucleotide sequence: TGTGCCACCTCGACGGCCTACAATGAGCAGTTCTTC. It is translated as CATSTAYNEQFF. The rearrangement joins TRBV10-3 to TRBJ2-1; D gene ambiguous. CDR1 ENHRY and CDR2 SYGVKD come from the germline V gene. The CDR3 length is 12 residues. Trimming left V 10 bases short and J 2 bases short, with 9 bases between.

The chain recombines TRBV5-8 with TRBJ2-5; D is uncertain. The last part of the DNA fits TRBJ2-7 better; the J call may be wrong. The CDR3 is 11 amino acids. Germline V lookup: CDR1 SGHTS, CDR2 YDEGEE. CDR3 sequence reads: CASSLAYEQYF. The CDR3 DNA reads TGTGCCAGCAGCTTGGCCTACGAGCAGTACTTC.

This chain links TRBV11-3 with TRBJ2-2, with 9 bases that match TRBD1. Trimming at V came to 7 bases and at J to 1 base, leaving 7 bases not matched to a gene. The CDR3 spans 16 residues. Germline CDR1 reads SGHNT; CDR2 reads YENEEA. This CDR3 is CASTSGDRVNTGELFF. CDR3 coding DNA: TGTGCCAGCACCAGTGGGGACAGGGTGAACACCGGGGAGCTGTTTTTT. Variable domain in full (rest from reference TRBV11-3 and TRBJ2-2): EAGVVQSPRYKIIEKKQPVAFWCNPISGHNTLYWYLQNLGQGPELLIRYENEEAVDDSQLPKDRFSAERLKGVDSTLKIQPAELGDSAVYLCASTSGDRVNTGELFFGEGSRLTVL.

The chain couples TRBV27 to TRBJ1-4, with 8 bases aligning to TRBD1. There are 15 residues in the CDR3. Germline CDR1 reads MNHEY; CDR2 reads SMNVEV (reference sequence). Trimming cost V 5 bases and J 8 bases; bases outside gene matches: 10. CDR3 protein: CASSREQGVGEKLFF. CDR3 nucleotides: TGTGCCAGCAGTCGCGAACAGGGGGTAGGAGAAAAACTGTTTTTT.

This clone was seen just once. The rearrangement links TRBV28 to TRBJ1-2; D might be TRBD1 (6 bases). This CDR3 spans 15 amino acids. Germline CDR1 and CDR2: MDHEN and SYDVKM. The V end lost 5 bases, the J end lost 4 bases, and 17 bases lay between the germline ends. This chain's CDR3 is CASSLQQGPGYGYTF. In DNA form, the CDR3 reads TGTGCCAGCAGTCTACAACAGGGCCCGGGCTATGGCTACACCTTC.

The DNA of the CDR3 is TGTGCCAGCAGCCAGGACGGGAACTATGGCTACACCTTC. Protein: CASSQDGNYGYTF. The gene calls are TRBV11-2 and TRBJ1-2; no definite D call. The CDR3 has 13 amino acids. V gave up 5 bases and J gave up 2 bases, with 9 bases separating them. CDR1 is SGHAT and CDR2 is FQNNGV in the germline V gene.

This clone was observed a handful of times. The same CDR3 arises from other DNA sequences in this sample as well. This chain uses TRBV18 with TRBJ1-2, with unresolved D. This CDR3 has 12 amino acids. Per the germline V gene, CDR1 is KGHSH and CDR2 is LQKENI. V was pared by 3 bases and J by 3 bases, with 5 bases between. CDR3 in amino acids: CASSPGDYGYTF. CDR3 nucleotide sequence: TGTGCCAGCTCACCGGGTGACTATGGCTACACCTTC.

The V and J genes are TRBV29-1 and TRBJ2-7, with TRBD1 matching 10 bases. The CDR3 length is 16 residues. From germline, CDR1 is SQVTM and CDR2 ANQGSEA. With 5 bases clipped from V and 6 bases from J, the junction kept 16 bases outside the gene matches. The CDR3 is CSVLNLDRGQASEQYF. DNA for the CDR3: TGCAGCGTTTTAAATCTTGACAGGGGGCAGGCTAGCGAGCAGTACTTC.

A word on this clone: The same CDR3 can be traced to other DNA sequences in this sample. The V call is TRBV7-9, the J call TRBJ2-1, with D unresolved. Deletions cut 2 bases from V and 3 bases from J, with 5 bases between. The CDR3 runs 13 residues. Looked up from germline, CDR1 is SEHNR and CDR2 is FQNEAQ (reference sequence). The CDR3 spells CASSLLGYNEQFF. DNA of the CDR3: TGTGCCAGCAGCTTATTAGGCTACAATGAGCAGTTCTTC.

V usage is TRBV7-2 and J usage is TRBJ1-5; maybe TRBD1 (5 bases). Germline lookup yields CDR1 SGHTA and CDR2 FQGNSA. V dropped 2 bases and J dropped 8 bases, with 10 bases sitting between them. The CDR3 covers 13 residues. The CDR3 DNA sequence: TGTGCCAGCAGCTTAAAGGGGTATGAGCCCCAGCATTTT. Its translation is CASSLKGYEPQHF.

The chain has TRBV27 and TRBJ1-5; 8 positions match TRBD1. Germline V gene sequence: CDR1 MNHEY, CDR2 SMNVEV (reference sequence). The CDR3 runs 14 residues. V shed 8 bases and J 4 bases; nucleotides not matched to a gene: 7. The CDR3 is CASRMRTGNQPQHF. DNA of the CDR3: TGTGCCAGCCGTATGAGGACAGGGAATCAGCCCCAGCATTTT.

The chain combines TRBV28 with TRBJ2-1, with TRBD1 identical over 7 bases. V lost 5 bases and J lost 7; bases outside the gene matches: 11. CDR3 length: 15 residues. Germline V gene lookup returns CDR1 MDHEN and CDR2 SYDVKM. CDR3 bases: TGTGCCAGCAGTACGACAGGGCAGAGGCGTAATGAGCAGTTCTTC. This translates into CASSTTGQRRNEQFF.

This clone was detected only a few times. V and J are TRBV28 and TRBJ1-5; 9 nucleotides match TRBD1. J was trimmed by 4 bases and V by 8 bases; bases with no gene match: 6. CDR3 length equals 14 residues. The germline V gene encodes CDR1 MDHEN and CDR2 SYDVKM. Written as DNA, the CDR3 is TGTGCCAGCTCCGAGACAGGGGGTAATCAGCCCCAGCATTTT. Translated: CASSETGGNQPQHF.

This clone was seen just once. The genes are TRBV2 and TRBJ2-1, with 8 bases that match TRBD1. The trim removed 8 bases at V and 1 base at J, leaving 1 base unmatched. Germline V gene lookup returns CDR1 SNHLY and CDR2 FYNNEI. The CDR3 has 13 residues. CDR3 amino acids: CASGQGSYNEQFF. CDR3 coding DNA: TGTGCCAGCGGACAGGGTTCCTACAATGAGCAGTTCTTC.

The V call is TRBV28, the J call TRBJ2-7; 8 nucleotides match TRBD1. Trimming took 3 bases from V and 6 from J; bases not matched to a gene: 7. The length of the CDR3 is 14 residues. Per the germline V gene, CDR1 is MDHEN and CDR2 is SYDVKM. CDR3 amino acids: CASSLDRVTVEQYF. Here the CDR3 DNA reads TGTGCCAGCAGTTTGGACAGGGTCACGGTCGAGCAGTACTTC.

The rearrangement links TRBV5-1 to TRBJ2-1; D is perhaps TRBD1 or TRBD2 (5 bases each). The ends were cut back, 7 bases at V and 9 bases at J, with 23 bases in the middle. The CDR3 totals 15 residues. Germline loops: CDR1 SGHRS, CDR2 YFSETQ. The CDR3 reads CASFPLPGGGTEQFF. The CDR3 coding sequence is TGCGCCAGCTTTCCGCTGCCTGGGGGTGGGACTGAGCAGTTCTTC.

The chain links TRBV2 to TRBJ2-2; 8 nucleotides match TRBD2. Per germline, CDR1 SNHLY and CDR2 FYNNEI. V shed 6 bases and J 5 bases; nucleotides not matched to a gene: 8. The CDR3 consists of 15 residues. CDR3 protein: CASRLSGSGTGELFF. The CDR3 coding sequence is TGTGCCAGCAGACTAAGCGGGAGTGGAACCGGGGAGCTGTTTTTT. The complete variable domain, with remaining parts taken from reference TRBV2 and TRBJ2-2, reads EPEVTQTPSHQVTQMGQEVILRCVPISNHLYFYWYRQILGQKVEFLVSFYNNEISEKSEIFDDQFSVERPDGSNFTLKIRSTKLEDSAMYFCASRLSGSGTGELFFGEGSRLTVL.

The rearrangement joins TRBV6-5 to TRBJ1-6; no clear D gene. CDR3 length: 13 residues. Germline CDR1 is MNHEY and CDR2 is SVGAGI. Trimming took off 5 bases at V and 7 bases at J, with 9 bases between the two ends. The CDR3 spells CASSNSRNSPLHF. DNA of the CDR3: TGTGCCAGCAGTAACAGTAGGAATTCACCCCTCCACTTT.

This chain joins TRBV28 and TRBJ2-7, with D uncertain. The germline CDR1 and CDR2 sequences are MDHEN and SYDVKM. This CDR3 region has 12 residues. The germline V and J ends were trimmed by 2 bases and 3 bases, with 5 bases remaining between them. The CDR3, as DNA: TGTGCCAGCAGTTTAGCAGGCTACGAGCAGTACTTC. Translated, it gives CASSLAGYEQYF.

The genes are TRBV5-1 and TRBJ2-7; D possibly corresponds to TRBD2 (6 bases). This CDR3 has 15 residues. Trimming removed 5 bases from V and 1 base from J, with 16 bases in between. Germline V CDR1 and CDR2: SGHRS, YFSETQ. The CDR3 loop is CASRSLGGKSYEQYF. The CDR3 bases are TGCGCCAGCAGGTCCTTGGGCGGGAAGTCCTACGAGCAGTACTTC.

This chain connects TRBV27 to TRBJ1-1; D gene ambiguous. The germline V and J ends were trimmed by 4 bases and 1 base, with 7 bases remaining between them. The CDR3 is 13 amino acids. CDR1 is MNHEY, CDR2 SMNVEV, per germline (reference sequence). The CDR3 DNA sequence: TGTGCCAGCAGTTCCGACGAGAACACTGAAGCTTTCTTT. This translates into CASSSDENTEAFF.

The rearrangement links TRBV2 to TRBJ1-1; 7 nucleotides align to TRBD1. CDR1 is SNHLY and CDR2 is FYNNEI in the germline V gene. V lost 7 bases and J lost 0; bases outside the gene matches: 8. The CDR3 is 15 residues long. The CDR3 is CASTNIGTVNTEAFF. For the CDR3, the DNA is TGTGCCAGCACCAACATAGGGACAGTGAACACTGAAGCTTTCTTT.

The genes are TRBV7-9 and TRBJ2-5; the D call may be TRBD1 or TRBD2 (6 bases each). The germline V and J ends were trimmed by 1 base and 1 base, with 13 bases remaining between them. The length of the CDR3 is 16 residues. Germline V lookup: CDR1 SEHNR, CDR2 FQNEAQ (reference sequence). CDR3 sequence reads: CASSLGGAWAQETQYF. DNA for the CDR3: TGTGCCAGCAGCTTAGGGGGGGCTTGGGCCCAAGAGACCCAGTACTTC.